This is a list of T cell receptor beta chains from one sample in a study of human T cells and chemical hapten exposure. MiXCR was run by TCRdb on the RACE reads, yielding one entry per CDR3 protein. The repertoire holds roughly 250,000 distinct CDR3 sequences, with 7.5% to 10% as singletons. The sample here was whole blood, taken in connection with sensitization to the hapten diphenylcyclopropenone (DPC). Every receptor here comes from a woman between 40 and 50 years old with alopecia areata. Some clones in this sample may be carry-over from other donors' samples. The CDR3 runs from the conserved cysteine through the conserved F or W. A D gene is named only where the DNA matches it firmly. Size tells how often a clone was seen (once, few, many) or the class of an expanded clone, and some rows leave it out.

TRBV4-2	many	TRBJ1-3	-	CASSPEPGNTIYF	TGTGCCAGCAGCCCCGAGCCTGGAAACACCATATATTTT
TRBV5-6	many	TRBJ2-5	-	CASSLGGKETQYF	TGTGCCAGCAGCTTGGGAGGAAAAGAGACCCAGTACTTC
TRBV29-1	few	TRBJ2-7	TRBD2	CSAERREGFTYEQYF	TGCAGCGCGGAAAGGCGGGAGGGGTTTACGTACGAGCAGTACTTC
TRBV28	few	TRBJ1-1	TRBD1	CASYRGLETEAFF	TGTGCCAGCTACAGGGGGCTAGAGACTGAAGCTTTCTTT
TRBV9	few	TRBJ1-5	-	CASSKGGGAQPQHF	TGTGCCAGCAGCAAAGGAGGGGGGGCCCAGCCCCAGCATTTT
TRBV4-1	-	TRBJ2-7	-	CASSQRPYEQYF	TGCGCCAGCAGCCAGAGACCTTACGAGCAGTACTTC
TRBV2	-	TRBJ1-3	TRBD1	CASSLGQAYSGNTIYF	TGTGCCAGCAGCCTAGGACAGGCGTACTCTGGAAACACCATATATTTT
TRBV6-2/TRBV6-3	many	TRBJ2-1	-	CASSYSTSQLYEQFF	TGTGCCAGCAGTTACTCAACTAGCCAATTGTATGAGCAGTTCTTC
TRBV10-3	few	TRBJ1-6	-	CAISESTPGDGTPLHF	TGTGCCATCAGTGAGTCGACTCCGGGGGACGGGACACCCCTCCACTTT
TRBV7-3	many	TRBJ1-3	-	CASSLNPGAGNTIYF	TGTGCCAGCAGCTTAAATCCAGGGGCTGGAAACACCATATATTTT
TRBV7-9	few	TRBJ2-1	-	CASSLVSSDEQFF	TGTGCCAGCAGCTTAGTGTCCAGCGATGAGCAGTTCTTC
TRBV2	-	TRBJ2-6	-	CASSSEGTGANVLTF	TGTGCCAGCAGTTCCGAGGGGACTGGGGCCAACGTCCTGACTTTC
TRBV6-5	many	TRBJ1-2	-	CASSYSGSGGYTF	TGTGCCAGCAGTTACTCAGGGAGTGGCGGCTACACCTTC
TRBV2	many	TRBJ1-2	-	CAGGGTNYGYTF	TGTGCCGGCGGGGGGACGAACTATGGCTACACCTTC
TRBV20-1	-	TRBJ1-1	-	CSATDRNTEAFF	TGCAGTGCTACGGACAGGAACACTGAAGCTTTCTTT
TRBV6-5	many	TRBJ2-1	TRBD1	CASSYLRSGTGADRFF	TGTGCCAGCAGTTACCTACGTTCCGGGACAGGGGCCGATAGATTCTTC
TRBV7-2	-	TRBJ2-3	TRBD2	CASSQTTSGSQQYF	TGTGCCAGCAGCCAGACGACTAGCGGGAGCCAGCAGTATTTT
TRBV6-2/TRBV6-3	-	TRBJ2-3	TRBD2	CASRDWREGLGFRLHDTQYF	TGTGCCAGCCGTGACTGGCGGGAGGGCCTGGGCTTTCGGCTACATGATACGCAGTATTTT
TRBV10-3	-	TRBJ2-1	-	CVISERQPDNEQFF	TGTGTCATCAGTGAGAGACAGCCCGACAATGAGCAGTTCTTC
TRBV10-3	-	TRBJ2-7	-	CAISDTGTSSYEQYF	TGTGCCATCAGTGATACGGGGACAAGCTCCTACGAGCAGTACTTC
TRBV7-9	many	TRBJ1-4	-	CASSLVSEKLFF	TGTGCCAGCAGCTTAGTGTCTGAAAAACTGTTTTTT
TRBV4-3	many	TRBJ2-3	-	CASSPGSLTDTQYF	TGCGCCAGCAGCCCCGGTTCTCTAACGGATACGCAGTATTTT
TRBV7-6	few	TRBJ2-3	TRBD2	CASSLGVGAGYSTDTQYF	TGTGCCAGCAGCTTAGGTGTCGGAGCGGGATATAGCACAGATACGCAGTATTTT
TRBV27	-	TRBJ1-6	TRBD1	CASRDLGQGGSPLHF	TGTGCCAGCAGAGACCTAGGACAGGGGGGCTCACCCCTCCACTTT
TRBV7-9	-	TRBJ1-2	-	CASQEFGYTF	TGTGCCAGCCAAGAGTTTGGCTACACCTTC
TRBV9	-	TRBJ2-3	TRBD2	CASSVDQREADTQYF	TGTGCCAGCAGCGTAGACCAGCGGGAGGCAGATACGCAGTATTTT
TRBV4-3	-	TRBJ2-3	-	CASSQDTRGTGGTDTQYF	TGCGCCAGCAGCCAAGATACACGCGGGACCGGAGGGACAGATACGCAGTATTTT
TRBV6-2/TRBV6-3	few	TRBJ2-7	-	CASGNSGDYEQYF	TGTGCCAGCGGAAACAGCGGAGACTACGAGCAGTACTTC
TRBV7-9	many	TRBJ1-6	-	CASSLGGLNNSPLHF	TGTGCCAGCAGCCTAGGAGGACTTAACAATTCACCCCTCCACTTT
TRBV9	-	TRBJ2-7	-	CASSVSPVYEQYF	TGTGCCAGCAGCGTTTCCCCCGTGTACGAGCAGTACTTC
TRBV5-1	-	TRBJ1-1	TRBD1	CASSLQGFWNTEAFF	TGCGCCAGCAGCCTACAGGGGTTTTGGAACACTGAAGCTTTCTTT
TRBV24-1	many	TRBJ2-1	-	CATSEVGANEQFF	TGTGCCACCAGTGAGGTAGGGGCAAATGAGCAGTTCTTC
TRBV4-1	-	TRBJ2-1	TRBD1	CASSQLFGRGQGYNEQFF	TGCGCCAGCAGCCAACTATTCGGTCGGGGACAGGGCTACAATGAGCAGTTCTTC
TRBV6-2/TRBV6-3	-	TRBJ2-7	-	CASSPGLHEQYF	TGTGCCAGCAGCCCCGGACTCCACGAGCAGTACTTC
TRBV28	few	TRBJ1-5	-	CAHKRGRQPQHF	TGTGCTCATAAGAGAGGGCGTCAGCCCCAGCATTTT
TRBV7-2	-	TRBJ2-2	-	CASSASGNTGELFF	TGTGCCAGCAGCGCCAGCGGAAACACCGGGGAGCTGTTTTTT
TRBV6-1	-	TRBJ2-2	TRBD1	CASSEQAGGTGELFF	TGTGCCAGCAGTGAACAGGCAGGGGGCACCGGGGAGCTGTTTTTT
TRBV5-6	few	TRBJ2-3	-	CASSSQWDTQYF	TGTGCCAGCAGCTCCCAGTGGGATACGCAGTATTTT
TRBV16	-	TRBJ1-1	-	CASSQSMGGTEAFF	TGTGCCAGCAGCCAATCGATGGGGGGAACTGAAGCTTTCTTT
TRBV29-1	many	TRBJ2-3	-	CSVEKGSDTQYF	TGCAGCGTTGAAAAGGGCTCAGATACGCAGTATTTT
TRBV10-3	many	TRBJ1-1	-	CAITDGGMMNTEAFF	TGTGCCATCACGGACGGAGGGATGATGAACACTGAAGCTTTCTTT
TRBV2	many	TRBJ2-7	TRBD2	CASSEAPGLATYYEQYF	TGTGCCAGCAGTGAAGCCCCGGGACTAGCGACGTACTACGAGCAGTACTTC
TRBV7-9	-	TRBJ2-1	-	CASSFSVTSENYNEQFF	TGTGCCAGCAGCTTTTCCGTAACGTCTGAAAACTACAATGAGCAGTTCTTC
TRBV7-9	-	TRBJ1-1	-	CASSARQTPNTEAFF	TGTGCCAGCAGCGCCCGACAGACACCGAACACTGAAGCTTTCTTT
TRBV27	few	TRBJ1-4	-	CASSPGLPNEKLFF	TGTGCCAGCAGTCCGGGACTGCCCAATGAAAAACTGTTTTTT
TRBV9	-	TRBJ2-1	-	CASSPLGPGRNEQFF	TGTGCTAGCAGCCCGCTGGGCCCCGGGAGAAATGAGCAGTTCTTC
TRBV29-1	few	TRBJ2-3	-	CSVAGQNPLTDTQYF	TGCAGCGTGGCGGGACAGAACCCTCTCACAGATACGCAGTATTTT
TRBV20-1	-	TRBJ2-7	TRBD2	CSAQLSGSNYEQYF	TGCAGTGCCCAGCTGAGCGGGAGTAACTACGAGCAGTACTTC
TRBV20-1	many	TRBJ2-7	TRBD1	CSARETGMYEQYF	TGCAGTGCTAGAGAGACAGGGATGTACGAGCAGTACTTC
TRBV6-2/TRBV6-3	many	TRBJ1-2	-	CASSSGRVNYGYTF	TGTGCCAGCAGTTCCGGCAGGGTCAACTATGGCTACACCTTC
TRBV4-1	few	TRBJ1-2	-	CASSQDRVANTLYGYTF	TGCGCCAGCAGCCAAGATAGGGTAGCCAACACCCTCTATGGCTACACCTTC
TRBV5-1	few	TRBJ2-1	TRBD2	CASSWTSGRSYNEQFF	TGCGCCAGCAGTTGGACTAGCGGGAGATCCTACAATGAGCAGTTCTTC
TRBV5-1	-	TRBJ2-5	-	CASSLNQVETQYF	TGCGCCAGCAGCTTGAACCAGGTGGAGACCCAGTACTTC
TRBV5-6	few	TRBJ1-5	TRBD1	CASSVQTGLSNQPQHF	TGTGCCAGCAGCGTCCAGACAGGGTTAAGCAATCAGCCCCAGCATTTT